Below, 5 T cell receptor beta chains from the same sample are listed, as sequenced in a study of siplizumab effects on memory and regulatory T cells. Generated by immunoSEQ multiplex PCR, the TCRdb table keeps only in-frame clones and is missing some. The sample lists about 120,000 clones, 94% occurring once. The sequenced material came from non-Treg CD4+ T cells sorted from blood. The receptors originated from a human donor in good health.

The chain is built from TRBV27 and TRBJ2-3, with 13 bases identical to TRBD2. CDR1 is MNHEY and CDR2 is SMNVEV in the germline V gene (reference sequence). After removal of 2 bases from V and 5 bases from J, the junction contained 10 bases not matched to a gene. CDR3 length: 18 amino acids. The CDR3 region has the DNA TGTGCCAGCAGTTTAGGACTAGCGGGGGCCGCCGGGATAGATACGCAGTATTTT. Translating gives CASSLGLAGAAGIDTQYF.

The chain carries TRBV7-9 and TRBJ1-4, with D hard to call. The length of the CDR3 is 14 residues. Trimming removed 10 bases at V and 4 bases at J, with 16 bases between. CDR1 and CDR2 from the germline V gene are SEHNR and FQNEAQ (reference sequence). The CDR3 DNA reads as TGTGCCACCACCGCAGGACGGAATAATGAAAAACTGTTTTTT. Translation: CATTAGRNNEKLFF.

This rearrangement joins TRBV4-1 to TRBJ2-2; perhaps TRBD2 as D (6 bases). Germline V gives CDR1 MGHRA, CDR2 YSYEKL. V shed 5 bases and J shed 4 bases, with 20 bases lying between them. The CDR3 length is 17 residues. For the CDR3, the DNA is TGCGCCAGCAGCTACGAGGGACTTGCTAGAGGCACCGGGGAGCTGTTTTTT. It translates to CASSYEGLARGTGELFF.

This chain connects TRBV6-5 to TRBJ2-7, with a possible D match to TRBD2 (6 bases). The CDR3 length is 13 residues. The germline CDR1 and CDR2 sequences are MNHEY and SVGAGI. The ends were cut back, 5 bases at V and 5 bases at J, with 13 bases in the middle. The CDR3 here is CASSRSGLHEQYF. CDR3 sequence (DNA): TGTGCCAGCAGTCGATCGGGACTTCACGAGCAGTACTTC.

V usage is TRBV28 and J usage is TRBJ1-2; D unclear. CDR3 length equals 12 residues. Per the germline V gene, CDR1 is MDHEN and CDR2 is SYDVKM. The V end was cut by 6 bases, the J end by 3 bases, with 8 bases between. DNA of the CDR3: TGTGCCAGCAGCCGGACGGACTATGGCTACACCTTC. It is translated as CASSRTDYGYTF.